Sequencing of this T cell receptor beta chain was carried out in a study of blood T cell repertoires in COVID-19. For the study at large: PBMCs, B-cell-depleted T cells, or T cells provided the cDNA or gDNA that made up the material.

The germline gives CDR1 SGHAT, CDR2 FQNNGV. Trimming stripped 4 bases from V and 7 bases from J, with 16 bases between. The CDR3 runs 14 residues. Repertoires were generated with immunoSEQ multiplex PCR, while TCRdb's copy carries only in-frame clones and drops some. This table holds hundreds of thousands of clones, around 91% found once. Cohorts were determined from participant-reported clinical history. Two negative PCRs, clearance, or symptom resolution had been documented for recovered Cohort 3 donors. V is TRBV11-2 and J is TRBJ1-2; tentatively, D is TRBD1 (6 bases). The source material was PBMCs or T cells enriched from blood (not recorded which). The source of this sequence is a young woman who had recovered from COVID-19. Written as DNA, the CDR3 is TGTGCCAGCAGCTATTTTACAGGGTTTTTTGGCTACACCTTC. It translates to CASSYFTGFFGYTF.